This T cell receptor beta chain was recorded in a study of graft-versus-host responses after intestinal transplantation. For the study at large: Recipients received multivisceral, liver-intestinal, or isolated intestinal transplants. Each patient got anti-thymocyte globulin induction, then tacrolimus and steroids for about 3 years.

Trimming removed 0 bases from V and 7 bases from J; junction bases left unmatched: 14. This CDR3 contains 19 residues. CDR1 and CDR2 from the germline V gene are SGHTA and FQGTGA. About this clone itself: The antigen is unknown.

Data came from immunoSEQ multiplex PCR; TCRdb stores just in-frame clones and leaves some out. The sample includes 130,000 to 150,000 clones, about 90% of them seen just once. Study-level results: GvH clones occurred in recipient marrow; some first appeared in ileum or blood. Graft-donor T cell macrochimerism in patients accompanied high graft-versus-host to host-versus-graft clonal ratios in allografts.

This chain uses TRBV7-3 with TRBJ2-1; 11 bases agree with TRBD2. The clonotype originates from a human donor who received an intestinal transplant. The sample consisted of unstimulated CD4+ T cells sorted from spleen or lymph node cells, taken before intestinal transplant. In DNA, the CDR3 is TGTGCCAGCAGCTTAACAATCAGCAGGACGGGACTAGCGGTAAATGAGCAGTTCTTC. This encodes CASSLTISRTGLAVNEQFF.